The 28 T cell receptor beta chains listed next were all sequenced from one sample in a study of CD8 T cells in ankylosing spondylitis. TCRdb re-derived calls from the 5' RACE reads in MiXCR, one entry per CDR3 protein. The table includes about 280,000 distinct CDR3 sequences, about 19% detected once. Material: blood, either unsorted or a sorted T cell fraction (not recorded which). These TCRs come from a male donor with ankylosing spondylitis or in good health (not recorded which).

V gene TRBV10-3 combines with J gene TRBJ2-5; D is tentatively TRBD1 or TRBD2 (5 bases each). V lost 5 bases, J lost 7 bases, and 20 bases lay in between. Germline V gene lookup returns CDR1 ENHRY and CDR2 SYGVKD. The CDR3 loop spans 15 amino acids. The CDR3: CAISNYGTQQGTQYF. In DNA form, the CDR3 reads TGTGCCATCAGTAACTACGGGACCCAGCAGGGGACCCAGTACTTC.

This clonotype has more than one count but fewer than ten. The V call is TRBV12-3 or TRBV12-4, the J call TRBJ1-2, with a tentative D call TRBD1 (5 bases). The CDR3 totals 15 residues. V lost 6 bases to trimming and J lost 5 bases, with 19 bases between them. CDR3 region: CASSPPLGDGYGYTF. Here the CDR3 DNA reads TGTGCCAGCAGCCCGCCGCTCGGGGACGGATATGGCTACACCTTC.

The chain employs TRBV5-1 and TRBJ2-1, with 10 bases lining up with TRBD2. V lost 1 base and J lost 9; bases outside the gene matches: 7. Germline V gene lookup returns CDR1 SGHRS and CDR2 YFSETQ. The CDR3 loop spans 15 amino acids. Here the CDR3 reads CASSLPSGSRVEQFF. CDR3 in DNA: TGCGCCAGCAGCTTGCCTAGCGGGAGTCGGGTTGAGCAGTTCTTC.

This clonotype was counted ten times or more. The genes are TRBV5-1 and TRBJ2-1, with 7 bases fitting TRBD2. Germline V gene data show CDR1 as SGHRS and CDR2 as YFSETQ. This CDR3 region has 15 residues. V lost 0 bases and J lost 6; bases outside the gene matches: 6. In nucleotides, the CDR3 is TGCGCCAGCAGCTTGGCCCAGGTAGCGGGCAATGAGCAGTTCTTC. It specifies CASSLAQVAGNEQFF.

The sample holds a few counts of this clonotype. V is TRBV7-6 and J is TRBJ2-5; D is perhaps TRBD2 (6 bases). CDR3 size: 15 residues. V shed 0 bases and J shed 3 bases, with 11 bases lying between them. Germline lookup yields CDR1 SGHVS and CDR2 FNYEAQ. CDR3 sequence: CASSLAGTFEETQYF. The CDR3 coding sequence is TGTGCCAGCAGCTTAGCCGGGACTTTCGAAGAGACCCAGTACTTC.

J is TRBJ2-7 and V is TRBV14; D gene ambiguous. V lost 10 bases and J 0 bases, leaving 1 base between the germline ends. This CDR3 spans 9 amino acids. Germline V gene data show CDR1 as SGHDN and CDR2 as FVKESK. The CDR3 protein is CANSYEQYV. The CDR3 DNA follows: TGTGCCAACTCCTACGAGCAGTACGTC.

This clonotype showed up just a few times. This sequence joins TRBV9 and TRBJ2-1, with 13 bases matching TRBD2. The length of the CDR3 is 14 residues. After removal of 0 bases from V and 10 bases from J, the junction contained 1 base not matched to a gene. Looked up from germline, CDR1 is SGDLS and CDR2 is YYNGEE. CDR3 sequence reads: CASSVGLAGGEQFF. The CDR3 nucleotides read TGTGCCAGCAGCGTAGGACTAGCGGGGGGCGAGCAGTTCTTC.

This clonotype was observed a handful of times. This chain uses TRBV19 with TRBJ2-1; D unclear. In germline, CDR1 is LNHDA, CDR2 SQIVND (reference sequence). The ends were cut back, 5 bases at V and 8 bases at J, with 10 bases in the middle. This CDR3 has 12 amino acids. CDR3 coding DNA: TGTGCCAGTAGTGGCGATTTTGATGAGCAGTTCTTC. Protein: CASSGDFDEQFF.

The chain carries TRBV5-1 and TRBJ1-1; D is unresolved. The V end was cut by 3 bases, the J end by 1 base, with 10 bases between. The germline V gene has CDR1 SGHRS and CDR2 YFSETQ. The CDR3 has 14 amino acids. CDR3 protein: CASSSREGNTEAFF. The CDR3 DNA reads as TGCGCCAGCAGCTCACGGGAGGGGAACACTGAAGCTTTCTTT.

This clonotype was counted only a few times. The chain carries TRBV21-1 and TRBJ1-5. TRBV21-1 is classified as a pseudogene. This CDR3 has 19 amino acids. CDR3 loop: CASSKARPAQPYSNQPQHF. The CDR3 DNA reads as TGTGCCAGCAGCAAAGCTCGACCGGCCCAGCCTTATAGCAATCAGCCCCAGCATTTT.

The genes are TRBV11-1 and TRBJ2-3, with 8 bases matching TRBD2. The CDR3 is 17 residues long. Unmatched junction bases numbered 12, after V lost 5 bases and J lost 2 bases. Germline CDR1 and CDR2: SGHAT and FQDESV (reference sequence). CDR3 protein: CASSALLSGVFTDTQYF. CDR3 sequence (DNA): TGTGCCAGCAGCGCCCTCCTTAGCGGGGTCTTCACAGATACGCAGTATTTT.

In this sample, this clonotype turned up many times. The V gene is TRBV24-1, the J gene TRBJ2-1; D call uncertain. This CDR3 comprises 13 residues. V was cut by 4 bases and J by 4 bases, with 7 bases left in between. CDR1 is KGHDR and CDR2 is SFDVKD in the germline V gene. CDR3 sequence: CATSDLAYNEQFF. Written as DNA, the CDR3 is TGTGCCACCAGTGACTTGGCTTACAATGAGCAGTTCTTC.

This clonotype appeared a few times. The chain is built from TRBV19 and TRBJ1-4; 7 bases map to TRBD1. Germline CDR1 and CDR2: LNHDA and SQIVND (reference sequence). The CDR3 covers 14 residues. The trim removed 8 bases at V and 7 bases at J, leaving 10 bases unmatched. CDR3 sequence reads: CASQQGGLREKLFF. For the CDR3, the DNA is TGTGCCAGTCAGCAGGGGGGCCTGCGTGAAAAACTGTTTTTT.

The chain combines TRBV20-1 with TRBJ2-5; 11 nucleotides agree with TRBD2. CDR1 and CDR2 from the germline V gene are DFQATT and SNEGSKA (reference sequence). This CDR3 has 16 residues. V was clipped by 3 bases and J by 5 bases; unmatched bases: 11. CDR3 sequence reads: CSARGMTSGVKETQYF. The CDR3 DNA follows: TGCAGTGCTAGGGGTATGACTAGCGGGGTTAAGGAGACCCAGTACTTC.

The J gene is TRBJ1-4, the V gene TRBV4-1, with TRBD1 matching over 7 bases. This CDR3 comprises 16 residues. From germline, CDR1 is MGHRA and CDR2 YSYEKL. J was trimmed by 7 bases and V by 4 bases; bases with no gene match: 12. This CDR3 is CASSRQNGQEGEKLFF. The CDR3 bases are TGCGCCAGCAGCCGACAGAACGGACAGGAGGGTGAAAAACTGTTTTTT.

This chain uses TRBV20-1 with TRBJ2-1; the D gene is possibly TRBD1 (6 bases). The CDR3 has 13 amino acids. The germline gives CDR1 DFQATT, CDR2 SNEGSKA (reference sequence). The V end was cut by 7 bases, the J end by 2 bases, with 12 bases between. The CDR3 is CSVGGQTYNEQFF. CDR3 sequence (DNA): TGCAGTGTTGGCGGACAGACCTACAATGAGCAGTTCTTC.

This clonotype was observed a handful of times. This rearrangement joins TRBV12-3 or TRBV12-4 to TRBJ2-3; 10 nucleotides agree with TRBD2. The CDR3 spans 16 residues. V was pared by 5 bases and J by 1 base, with 6 bases of the junction left unmatched. The CDR3 DNA follows: TGTGCCAGCAGTCCCCCAAGCGGGAGGGGCACAGATACGCAGTATTTT. Translated: CASSPPSGRGTDTQYF.

The chain is built from TRBV10-3 and TRBJ2-3, with 10 bases that match TRBD2. The CDR3 has 17 residues. V lost 0 bases to trimming and J lost 6 bases; unmatched junction nucleotides: 9. Germline CDR1 and CDR2: ENHRY and SYGVKD. The CDR3 loop reads CAISESGLAGVSDTQYF. In nucleotides, the CDR3 is TGTGCCATCAGTGAGTCAGGTCTAGCGGGGGTCTCGGATACGCAGTATTTT.

This chain joins TRBV29-1 and TRBJ2-6; unclear D gene. Trimming cost V 4 bases and J 4 bases, with 8 bases left between them. The CDR3 is 13 amino acids. Germline V CDR1 and CDR2: SQVTM, ANQGSEA. The CDR3 sequence is CSVGASGANVLTF. The CDR3 nucleotides are TGCAGCGTTGGAGCGTCCGGGGCCAACGTCCTGACTTTC.

This clonotype has just a few counts. J is TRBJ2-5 and V is TRBV5-1; D ambiguous. The CDR3 length is 14 residues. The V and J ends lost 0 bases and 4 bases respectively, with 10 bases between them. Germline CDR1 and CDR2: SGHRS and YFSETQ. CDR3 region: CASSLVQSGETQYF. CDR3 nucleotides: TGCGCCAGCAGCTTGGTACAGTCGGGAGAGACCCAGTACTTC. Filled out from reference TRBV5-1 and TRBJ2-5, the complete variable domain reads KAGVTQTPRYLIKTRGQQVTLSCSPISGHRSVSWYQQTPGQGLQFLFEYFSETQRNKGNFPGRFSGRQFSNSRSEMNVSTLELGDSALYLCASSLVQSGETQYFGPGTRLLVL.

V is TRBV28 and J is TRBJ2-1, with 7 bases aligning to TRBD1. The V and J ends lost 4 bases and 4 bases, in that order; junction bases with no gene match: 10. This CDR3 has 16 residues. In germline, CDR1 is MDHEN, CDR2 SYDVKM. CDR3 sequence (DNA): TGTGCCAGCAGTTCAACAGGGGTTCCGTTATACAATGAGCAGTTCTTC. Its protein is CASSSTGVPLYNEQFF.

This clonotype showed up just a few times. The chain uses TRBV28 and TRBJ2-1, with D unresolved. Germline-derived CDR1 and CDR2 are MDHEN and SYDVKM. Trimming took 2 bases from V and 5 from J, leaving 7 bases between them. The CDR3 is made up of 13 amino acids. For the CDR3, the DNA is TGTGCCAGCAGTTTACCGTCACACAATGAGCAGTTCTTC. This sequence encodes CASSLPSHNEQFF.

The chain combines TRBV28 with TRBJ1-3; D gene ambiguous. V gave up 6 bases and J gave up 4 bases, with 4 bases separating them. CDR3 length equals 11 residues. Germline loops: CDR1 MDHEN, CDR2 SYDVKM. In nucleotides, the CDR3 is TGTGCCAGCAGGGTGGGAAACACCATATATTTT. Translated, it gives CASRVGNTIYF.

Concerning this clonotype: One junction end does not reproduce the germline sequence, and a read error may be involved. The chain is built from TRBV3-1 and TRBJ2-4; D is perhaps TRBD1 (5 bases). Germline CDR1 is LGHDT and CDR2 is YNNKEL (reference sequence). This CDR3 has 12 residues. CDR3 loop: CASIDSKSIQYF. As DNA, the CDR3 is TGTGCCAGCATAGACAGCAAAAGCATTCAGTACTTC.

This clonotype was seen only a few times. J is TRBJ1-2 and V is TRBV7-2, with TRBD1 as a possible D gene (5 bases). V was trimmed by 3 bases and J by 6 bases, leaving 14 bases between them. This CDR3 is 14 amino acids long. The germline V gene encodes CDR1 SGHTA and CDR2 FQGNSA. The chain's CDR3 is CASSLSGVGHGYTF. The CDR3 nucleotides read TGTGCCAGCAGCTTGTCGGGTGTGGGACATGGCTACACCTTC.

A word on this clonotype: A much larger clonotype is one base distant, so this may be a read error. The chain has TRBV5-1 and TRBJ2-1; D not resolved. V was pared by 0 bases and J by 6 bases, with 10 bases between. The length of the CDR3 is 14 residues. Germline V CDR1 and CDR2: SGHRS, YFSETQ. CDR3 loop: CASSLARWANEQFF. CDR3 sequence (DNA): TGCGCCAGCAGCTTGGCCCGCTGGGCCAATGAGCAGTTCTTC. Full variable domain (outside the CDR3, taken from reference TRBV5-1 and TRBJ2-1): KAGVTQTPRYLIKTRGQQVTLSCSPISGHRSVSWYQQTPGQGLQFLFEYFSETQRNKGNFPGRFSGRQFSNSRSEMNVSTLELGDSALYLCASSLARWANEQFFGPGTRLTVL.

The table lists this clonotype with a few counts. This chain connects TRBV12-3 or TRBV12-4 to TRBJ2-5, with 8 bases that match TRBD2. V shed 3 bases, J shed 5 bases, and the junction held 8 bases outside the gene matches. The CDR3 totals 15 residues. Written as DNA, the CDR3 is TGTGCCAGCAGTTTCACAGCGGGAGTAAGCGAGACCCAGTACTTC. Protein sequence: CASSFTAGVSETQYF.

V is TRBV29-1 and J is TRBJ2-3; TRBD2 aligns across 12 bases. Losses at the gene ends were 4 bases for V and 9 bases for J; bases not matched to a gene: 2. CDR1 SQVTM and CDR2 ANQGSEA come from the germline V gene. The CDR3 has 12 amino acids. The CDR3, as DNA: TGCAGCGTTGTGACTAGCGGGAGCACGCAGTATTTT. Its translation: CSVVTSGSTQYF.